This TCR beta chain was found in a study of Graves' ophthalmopathy and Graves' hyperthyroidism. Overall study: The study drew peripheral blood at initial diagnosis, before any treatment. Study observations and caveats: The majority of expanded thyroid clonotypes above 0.001 frequency also occurred in blood. At 65% to 71% sensitivity and about 72% specificity, the model predicted progression of the ophthalmopathy.

The germline gives CDR1 LNHNV, CDR2 YYDKDF (reference sequence). The CDR3 is 13 residues long. Trimming left V 3 bases short and J 5 bases short, with 11 bases between. Fresh peripheral blood (about 10 ml) yielded the PBMCs. For repertoire sequencing, the TCR beta CDR3 regions were amplified from RNA transcripts. First-round RT-PCR with HTBI primers preceded a second-round multiplex PCR. TCRdb re-derived calls from the multiplex PCR reads in MiXCR, one entry per CDR3 protein. The sample gives 40,000 or so distinct CDR3 sequences, approximately 52% of which show up once; 15% to 20% is in the top ten. Remarks on this clonotype: The antigen is unknown.

The chain joins TRBV15 to TRBJ2-7; unclear D gene. The receptor comes from an adult man with Graves' ophthalmopathy. Sequenced: peripheral blood. CDR3 DNA sequence: TGTGCCACCAGCAGTTACGGTACCCACGAGCAGTACGTC. Translating gives CATSSYGTHEQYV.